The 24 T cell receptor beta chains below come from one sample, sequenced in a study of shared clonotypes between healthy human individuals. Sequencing used immunoSEQ multiplex PCR; TCRdb keeps in-frame clones, though not all of them. The sample lists under 1,100,000 clones, roughly 74% seen once, with under 0.8% in the top ten. The sample consisted of memory CD4+ T cells from PBMCs. Subset specified: CD45RA-negative fraction. The receptor source for this set is a man aged 18 to 29 in good health. Some clones in this sample may be carry-over from other donors' samples.

The chain combines TRBV4-1 with TRBJ1-2; no clear D. Trimming stripped 4 bases from V and 2 bases from J, with 8 bases between. This CDR3 is built from 13 residues. Germline CDR1 is MGHRA and CDR2 is YSYEKL. DNA of the CDR3: TGCGCCAGCAGCCGGGAAGGGAACTATGGCTACACCTTC. This encodes CASSREGNYGYTF.

The chain couples TRBV19 to TRBJ1-2, with TRBD1 matching over 7 bases. The CDR3 has 17 residues. V was pared by 6 bases and J by 3 bases, with 16 bases of the junction left unmatched. Germline V gene data show CDR1 as LNHDA and CDR2 as SQIVND (reference sequence). CDR3 bases: TGTGCCAGTAGCCGATCTCCTGGGACAGAATGGCACTATGGCTACACCTTC. Its translation is CASSRSPGTEWHYGYTF. The full variable domain, with the rest looked up from reference TRBV19 and TRBJ1-2, is DGGITQSPKYLFRKEGQNVTLSCEQNLNHDAMYWYRQDPGQGLRLIYYSQIVNDFQKGDIAEGYSVSREKKESFPLTVTSAQKNPTAFYLCASSRSPGTEWHYGYTFGSGTRLTVV.

The chain combines TRBV29-1 with TRBJ1-5; TRBD1 agrees at 7 bases. CDR1 is SQVTM, CDR2 ANQGSEA, per germline. The CDR3 covers 15 residues. Here the CDR3 reads CRATHQGDSNQPQHF. As DNA, the CDR3 is TGCAGGGCGACTCATCAGGGGGATAGCAATCAGCCCCAGCATTTT.

The chain couples TRBV6-5 to TRBJ2-2, with D perhaps matching TRBD2 (6 bases). V shed 3 bases and J shed 3 bases, with 8 bases lying between them. This CDR3 has 14 residues. The V gene's germline CDR1 is MNHEY and CDR2 SVGAGI. This CDR3 is CASSYSGYTGELFF. The CDR3 nucleotides read TGTGCCAGCAGTTATAGCGGATACACCGGGGAGCTGTTTTTT.

The chain recombines TRBV9 with TRBJ2-1; 15 bases fit TRBD2. V lost 3 bases, J lost 9 bases, and 4 bases stayed unmatched. This CDR3 comprises 15 residues. The germline gives CDR1 SGDLS, CDR2 YYNGEE. The CDR3 spells CASSGTSGRAGEQFF. The CDR3 nucleotides read TGTGCCAGCAGCGGGACTAGCGGGAGGGCGGGTGAGCAGTTCTTC.

This chain connects TRBV28 to TRBJ2-1, with D unresolved. Trimming took 6 bases from V and 3 from J, leaving 9 bases between them. Looked up from germline, CDR1 is MDHEN and CDR2 is SYDVKM. The CDR3 is 13 residues long. CDR3 protein: CASRRVNYNEQFF. The CDR3 DNA is TGTGCCAGCAGAAGGGTAAACTACAATGAGCAGTTCTTC.

The J gene is TRBJ2-5, the V gene TRBV11-2, with a weak D call TRBD2 (6 bases). The V gene's germline CDR1 is SGHAT and CDR2 FQNNGV. The V end was cut by 6 bases, the J end by 2 bases, with 13 bases between. This CDR3 has 14 residues. The DNA of the CDR3 is TGTGCCAGCAGTATCGGGGGACGACAAGAGACCCAGTACTTC. Its translation is CASSIGGRQETQYF.

As regards this clone: Within the sample, other DNA sequences also encode this same CDR3. The gene calls are TRBV6-5 and TRBJ2-1; D is ambiguous. The CDR3 extends over 11 amino acids. Trimming removed 4 bases at V and 7 bases at J, with 5 bases between. CDR1 MNHEY and CDR2 SVGAGI come from the germline V gene. The CDR3 loop reads CASSLRNEQFF. CDR3 bases: TGTGCCAGCAGTTTGAGGAATGAGCAGTTCTTC.

This chain connects TRBV30 to TRBJ2-5, with TRBD2 matching 11 bases. TRBJ2-7 matches the DNA end more closely, so the J call is doubtful. Germline CDR1 is GTSNPN and CDR2 is SVGIG (reference sequence). The CDR3 sequence is 15 residues long. This CDR3 reads CAWSRLSGRGYEQYF. The CDR3 DNA reads TGTGCCTGGAGTCGACTTAGCGGGAGGGGCTACGAGCAGTACTTC.

The chain combines TRBV5-6 with TRBJ2-1; a weak D match, TRBD2 (5 bases). In germline, CDR1 is SGHDT, CDR2 YYEEEE. V gave up 1 base and J gave up 3 bases, with 11 bases separating them. The CDR3 consists of 15 residues. The CDR3 bases are TGTGCCAGCAGCTTGTGGTCCGGGATCTACAATGAGCAGTTCTTC. Translating gives CASSLWSGIYNEQFF.

The chain has TRBV10-3 and TRBJ1-1, with D possibly being TRBD1 (6 bases). Trimming pared 4 bases from V and 0 bases from J, leaving 9 bases between. Germline V CDR1 and CDR2: ENHRY, SYGVKD. The CDR3 loop spans 14 amino acids. The CDR3: CAISATGMNTEAFF. CDR3 DNA: TGTGCCATCAGTGCCACAGGGATGAACACTGAAGCTTTCTTT.

The chain couples TRBV13 to TRBJ2-1; D tentatively fits TRBD1 or TRBD2 (5 bases each). V lost 3 bases to trimming and J lost 9 bases, with 12 bases between them. Germline-derived CDR1 and CDR2 are PRHDT and FYEKMQ (reference sequence). The CDR3 consists of 13 residues. DNA for the CDR3: TGTGCCAGCAGCTTCGGGGCCGAGGGTGAGCAGTTCTTC. It encodes CASSFGAEGEQFF.

This clone was observed a few times. The chain is built from TRBV4-2 and TRBJ1-5; D gene uncertain. The CDR3 spans 15 residues. CDR1 and CDR2 from the germline V gene are LGHNA and YNFKEQ. V was clipped by 4 bases and J by 0 bases, with 10 bases between them. The CDR3 here is CASSPTVLSNQPQHF. CDR3 nucleotides: TGTGCCAGCAGCCCAACGGTACTTAGCAATCAGCCCCAGCATTTT.

The V call is TRBV7-2, the J call TRBJ2-1; TRBD2 agrees at 16 bases. V dropped 5 bases and J dropped 12; count of bases not matched to a gene: 7. Germline V gives CDR1 SGHTA, CDR2 FQGNSA. The CDR3 contains 15 residues. The CDR3 DNA reads as TGTGCCAGCAGCCCGGGACTAGCGGGGGGGAAGGGGCAGTTCTTC. Encoded protein: CASSPGLAGGKGQFF. Variable domain in full (rest from reference TRBV7-2 and TRBJ2-1): GAGVSQSPSNKVTEKGKDVELRCDPISGHTALYWYRQSLGQGLEFLIYFQGNSAPDKSGLPSDRFSAERTGGSVSTLTIQRTQQEDSAVYLCASSPGLAGGKGQFFGPGTRLTVL.

This rearrangement joins TRBV5-1 to TRBJ2-7; TRBD1 matches at 7 bases. V trimming: 3 bases; J trimming: 3 bases; junction bases outside the gene matches: 6. Germline lookup yields CDR1 SGHRS and CDR2 YFSETQ. CDR3 length: 14 residues. The CDR3 DNA follows: TGCGCCAGCAGCTCTAAACAGGGGAGCTACGAGCAGTACTTC. Its translation is CASSSKQGSYEQYF. Variable domain in full (rest from reference TRBV5-1 and TRBJ2-7): KAGVTQTPRYLIKTRGQQVTLSCSPISGHRSVSWYQQTPGQGLQFLFEYFSETQRNKGNFPGRFSGRQFSNSRSEMNVSTLELGDSALYLCASSSKQGSYEQYFGPGTRLTVT.

The gene calls are TRBV28 and TRBJ1-1; D is undetermined. This CDR3 is 11 amino acids long. V lost 10 bases and J lost 2, with 8 bases in between. Per the germline V gene, CDR1 is MDHEN and CDR2 is SYDVKM. The CDR3 sequence is CATGFNTEAFF. In DNA form, the CDR3 reads TGTGCCACTGGCTTTAACACTGAAGCTTTCTTT. Full variable domain (remainder filled in from reference TRBV28 and TRBJ1-1): DVKVTQSSRYLVKRTGEKVFLECVQDMDHENMFWYRQDPGLGLRLIYFSYDVKMKEKGDIPEGYSVSREKKERFSLILESASTNQTSMYLCATGFNTEAFFGQGTRLTVV.

The chain's CDR3 is CASSFLGGLGTGELFF. CDR3 DNA sequence: TGTGCCAGCAGCTTCCTCGGCGGCTTGGGCACCGGGGAGCTGTTTTTT. The chain couples TRBV11-1 to TRBJ2-2, with D unresolved. Germline lookup yields CDR1 SGHAT and CDR2 FQDESV (reference sequence). The CDR3 contains 16 residues. The germline V and J ends were trimmed by 3 bases and 4 bases, with 15 bases remaining between them.

The chain links TRBV6-5 to TRBJ1-1; no clear D. The CDR3 sequence is 12 residues long. Trimming shortened V by 0 bases and J by 7 bases, and 6 bases separated the two germline ends. The germline gives CDR1 MNHEY, CDR2 SVGAGI. In DNA, the CDR3 is TGTGCCAGCAGTTACTCGAGGGTTGAAGCTTTCTTT. Translated, it gives CASSYSRVEAFF.

The V call is TRBV5-5, the J call TRBJ2-1, with TRBD2 matching over 13 bases. V shed 4 bases, J shed 5 bases, and the junction held 6 bases outside the gene matches. The CDR3 sequence is 16 residues long. Germline loops: CDR1 SGHKS, CDR2 YYEKEE (reference sequence). The CDR3 sequence: CASSGRTSGGNNEQFF. CDR3 nucleotides: TGTGCCAGCAGCGGGCGGACTAGCGGGGGAAACAATGAGCAGTTCTTC.

This clone was detected only a few times. The same CDR3 also results from other DNA sequences found in this sample. The chain uses TRBV20-1 and TRBJ1-2; D call uncertain. V was clipped by 5 bases and J by 3 bases, with 7 bases between them. The CDR3 has 11 amino acids. From germline, CDR1 is DFQATT and CDR2 SNEGSKA (reference sequence). The CDR3 region has the DNA TGCAGTGCTCGGCGGGACTATGGCTACACCTTC. Translation: CSARRDYGYTF.

The chain is built from TRBV5-1 and TRBJ2-3, with 8 bases lining up with TRBD1. Per the germline V gene, CDR1 is SGHRS and CDR2 is YFSETQ. The V segment lost 6 bases and the J segment 5 bases; nucleotides outside the gene matches: 5. This CDR3 contains 13 residues. The CDR3 DNA follows: TGCGCCAGCACCACTACAGGGGGAGATACGCAGTATTTT. It yields the protein CASTTTGGDTQYF.

The chain recombines TRBV11-3 with TRBJ2-1; D could derive from TRBD1 or TRBD2 (5 bases each). CDR3 length: 15 residues. Germline V CDR1 and CDR2: SGHNT, YENEEA. V was clipped by 0 bases and J by 10 bases, with 16 bases between them. The DNA for the CDR3 is TGTGCCAGCAGCTTAGAGGGGGACCCCTTGGAAGAGCAGTTCTTC. Residues: CASSLEGDPLEEQFF.

V is TRBV28 and J is TRBJ1-2; D is unclear. Trimming shortened V by 6 bases and J by 4 bases, and 15 bases separated the two germline ends. The CDR3 contains 14 residues. Germline CDR1 and CDR2: MDHEN and SYDVKM. In DNA form, the CDR3 reads TGTGCCAGCAGACCCCCTGGCGCGTCCTATGGCTACACCTTC. It specifies CASRPPGASYGYTF.

This clone was found a few times. CDR3 nucleotides: TGTGCCAGCAGCCCGTGGACAGGGAGCTTCGGGGCTGAAGCTTTCTTT. It translates to CASSPWTGSFGAEAFF. This chain links TRBV14 with TRBJ1-1, with 8 bases matching TRBD1. This CDR3 region has 16 residues. The germline CDR1 and CDR2 sequences are SGHDN and FVKESK. V shed 4 bases and J 6 bases; nucleotides not matched to a gene: 13.